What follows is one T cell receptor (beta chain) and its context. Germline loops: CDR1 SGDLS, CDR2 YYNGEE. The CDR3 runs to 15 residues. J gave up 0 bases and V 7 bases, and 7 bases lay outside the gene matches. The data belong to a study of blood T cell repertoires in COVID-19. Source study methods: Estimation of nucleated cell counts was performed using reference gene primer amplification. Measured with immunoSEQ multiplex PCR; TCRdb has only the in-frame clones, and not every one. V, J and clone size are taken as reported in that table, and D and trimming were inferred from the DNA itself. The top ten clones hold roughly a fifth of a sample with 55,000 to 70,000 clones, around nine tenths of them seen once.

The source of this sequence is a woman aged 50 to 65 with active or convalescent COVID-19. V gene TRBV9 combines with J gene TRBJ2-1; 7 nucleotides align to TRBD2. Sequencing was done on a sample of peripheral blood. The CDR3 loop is CASSTGGSSYNEQFF. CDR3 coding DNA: TGTGCCAGCTCGACGGGAGGTAGCTCCTACAATGAGCAGTTCTTC. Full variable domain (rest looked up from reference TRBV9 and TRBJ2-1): DSGVTQTPKHLITATGQRVTLRCSPRSGDLSVYWYQQSLDQGLQFLIQYYNGEERAKGNILERFSAQQFPDLHSELNLSSLELGDSALYFCASSTGGSSYNEQFFGPGTRLTVL.